The 20 T cell receptor beta chains reported below all come from one sample, sequenced in a study of T cell clonality in common variable immunodeficiency. Profiled with immunoSEQ multiplex PCR; TCRdb holds only in-frame clones, not every one. This sample has 45,000 to 70,000 clones and no singletons, with 5.4% in the ten largest. Source material: peripheral blood mononuclear cells. Receptors originate from a person aged 18-70 years in good health.

This clone was counted many times. Sequencing ends 3 residues short of the CDR3 end; the germline J gene provides the rest. The J gene is TRBJ2-1, the V gene TRBV10-3; D may be TRBD1 (5 bases). CDR1 ENHRY and CDR2 SYGVKD come from the germline V gene. With 4 bases removed from V and 1 base from J, the gap between germline ends came to 14 bases. The CDR3 loop spans 16 amino acids. The CDR3 bases that were read are TGTGCCATCAGTGTTGCAGGGCCTAGTTCCTACAATGAG. Encoded protein: CAISVAGPSSYNE. The complete CDR3 sequence is CAISVAGPSSYNEQFF.

This clone has at least ten counts. The sequenced fragment ends 3 residues before the CDR3 boundary, so the rest is inferred from the germline J gene. This chain links TRBV7-9 with TRBJ2-2, with D uncertain. Germline V gene data show CDR1 as SEHNR and CDR2 as FQNEAQ (reference sequence). Trimming stripped 3 bases from V and 0 bases from J, with 8 bases between. This CDR3 has 15 residues. CDR3 DNA, as far as it was read: TGTGCCAGCAGCTTTCGTCAGGCGAACACCGGGGAG. This sequence encodes CASSFRQANTGE. The CDR3 in its entirety is CASSFRQANTGELFF.

At least ten counts were recorded for this clone. The read halts 3 residues ahead of the CDR3 end, with the missing end drawn from the germline J gene. This chain uses TRBV20-1 with TRBJ2-7; the D gene is possibly TRBD2 (6 bases). The CDR3 runs to 13 residues. The germline gives CDR1 DFQATT, CDR2 SNEGSKA (reference sequence). Between the trimmed V and J ends, which lost 0 bases and 3 bases, there was a span of 9 bases. The part of the CDR3 DNA that was read is TGCAGTGCTAGAGAGGGCGGGAACTACGAG. It specifies CSAREGGNYE. The complete CDR3 sequence is CSAREGGNYEQYF.

This clone was recorded at least ten times. The read comes to an end 3 residues before the CDR3 does, leaving the germline J gene to fill in the end. Additional DNA sequences in this sample encode the identical CDR3. The rearrangement joins TRBV5-1 to TRBJ1-4; TRBD1 is a possible D gene (6 bases). The ends were cut back, 3 bases at V and 0 bases at J, with 9 bases in the middle. This CDR3 region has 15 residues. Looked up from germline, CDR1 is SGHRS and CDR2 is YFSETQ. The covered CDR3 bases are TGCGCCAGCAGCTCGGACAGAGCAACTAATGAAAAA. Translation gives CASSSDRATNEK. The full CDR3 reads CASSSDRATNEKLFF.

This clone was seen many times. The CDR3 end is not reached by the read, which stops 3 residues before it; the germline J gene fills it in. The chain is built from TRBV20-1 and TRBJ2-1; 8 bases align to TRBD2. Germline assignment: CDR1 DFQATT and CDR2 SNEGSKA (reference sequence). This CDR3 region has 16 residues. The junction had 7 bases not matched to a gene; V was cut back by 3 bases and J by 0 bases. The covered CDR3 bases are TGCAGTGCTAGCCCCTTAGCGGGATACTCCTACAATGAG. It yields the protein CSASPLAGYSYNE. Given in full, the CDR3 is CSASPLAGYSYNEQFF.

The sample holds many counts of this clone. The read is 3 residues too short to cover the CDR3 end, so that end is filled in from the germline J gene. The rearrangement links TRBV13 to TRBJ2-7, with D perhaps TRBD2 (6 bases). The CDR3 spans 12 residues. V shed 5 bases and J shed 6 bases, with 11 bases lying between them. Germline CDR1 and CDR2: PRHDT and FYEKMQ (reference sequence). This CDR3 reads CASSLVGGEQYF. Partial CDR3 DNA: TGTGCCAGCAGCCTTGTCGGGGGCGAG. Full variable domain (remainder filled in from reference TRBV13 and TRBJ2-7): AAGVIQSPRHLIKEKRETATLKCYPIPRHDTVYWYQQGPGQDPQFLISFYEKMQSDKGSIPDRFSAQQFSDYHSELNMSSLELGDSALYFCASSLVGGEQYFGPGTRLTVT.

This clone has at least ten counts. The CDR3 goes on 3 residues after the read ends, and that part is filled in from the germline J gene. V usage is TRBV2 and J usage is TRBJ1-6, with 9 bases aligning to TRBD1. Germline CDR1 is SNHLY and CDR2 is FYNNEI. The CDR3 contains 15 residues. V trimming: 5 bases; J trimming: 7 bases; junction bases outside the gene matches: 6. The CDR3 spells CASSQQGARNSPLHF. The CDR3 DNA, read in part, is TGTGCCAGCAGTCAACAGGGGGCACGAAATTCACCC.

This clone has ten or more counts. The read stops 3 residues short of the end of the CDR3; the missing end is completed from the germline J gene. This chain uses TRBV6-2 or TRBV6-3 with TRBJ2-7; 11 positions match TRBD2. V shed 6 bases, J shed 3 bases, and the junction held 10 bases outside the gene matches. This CDR3 has 16 residues. The V gene's germline CDR1 is MNHEY and CDR2 SVGEGT. CDR3 sequence reads: CASRRRTGLADYEQYF. CDR3 bases read: TGTGCCAGCAGGAGGCGGACGGGACTAGCGGACTACGAG.

This clone was recorded at least ten times. The CDR3 goes on 3 residues after the read ends, and that part is filled in from the germline J gene. The V gene is TRBV7-9, the J gene TRBJ2-3, with D hard to call. CDR3 length equals 13 residues. Germline V CDR1 and CDR2: SEHNR, FQNEAQ (reference sequence). V was shortened by 3 bases and J by 3 bases, with 7 bases between the two germline ends. The CDR3: CASSFSRTDTQYF. CDR3 bases read: TGTGCCAGCAGCTTCTCCCGTACAGATACG.

This clone was counted at least ten times. The CDR3 end falls 3 residues outside the read, so it is completed with the germline J gene. The chain combines TRBV6-2 or TRBV6-3 with TRBJ2-2, with 7 positions matching TRBD1. Germline V gene sequence: CDR1 MNHEY, CDR2 SVGEGT. V was pared by 2 bases and J by 1 base, with 4 bases of the junction left unmatched. The CDR3 is 16 amino acids. The part of the CDR3 DNA that was read is TGTGCCAGCAGTTACGTCGGACAGGAGAACACCGGGGAG. Amino acids: CASSYVGQENTGE. The CDR3 in its entirety is CASSYVGQENTGELFF.

This clone was observed at least ten times. The read is 3 residues too short to cover the CDR3 end, so that end is filled in from the germline J gene. The gene calls are TRBV5-1 and TRBJ2-3; D could derive from TRBD1 or TRBD2 (5 bases each). The CDR3 extends over 14 amino acids. The V gene's germline CDR1 is SGHRS and CDR2 YFSETQ. Trimming left V 4 bases short and J 5 bases short, with 14 bases between. The sequenced part of the CDR3 DNA is TGCGCCAGCAGCGGAGGTTCTAGGGGAGATACG. Its protein is CASSGGSRGDT. The full CDR3 protein reads CASSGGSRGDTQYF. The full variable domain, completed using reference TRBV5-1 and TRBJ2-3, is KAGVTQTPRYLIKTRGQQVTLSCSPISGHRSVSWYQQTPGQGLQFLFEYFSETQRNKGNFPGRFSGRQFSNSRSEMNVSTLELGDSALYLCASSGGSRGDTQYFGPGTRLTVL.

This clone came up many times. The read finishes 3 residues shy of the CDR3 end, and the germline J gene is used to complete it. The chain uses TRBV29-1 and TRBJ2-2; 8 bases match TRBD1. The J segment lost 8 bases and the V segment lost 3 bases, leaving 8 bases of the junction unmatched. The CDR3 length is 14 residues. The germline V gene encodes CDR1 SQVTM and CDR2 ANQGSEA. CDR3: CSVDYTGGRGELFF. The sequenced part of the CDR3 DNA is TGCAGCGTTGATTACACAGGGGGGCGGGGGGAG.

This clone was seen ten or more times. The sequenced fragment ends 3 residues before the CDR3 boundary, so the rest is inferred from the germline J gene. The V gene is TRBV15, the J gene TRBJ1-5; D call uncertain. The germline CDR1 and CDR2 sequences are LNHNV and YYDKDF (reference sequence). The CDR3 covers 15 residues. The V end was cut by 0 bases, the J end by 2 bases, with 8 bases between. The CDR3 region is CATSRDISGNQPQHF. The DNA read from the CDR3 is TGTGCCACCAGCAGAGATATTTCGGGCAATCAGCCC.

In its sample, this clone was seen many times. The read ends 3 residues shy of where the CDR3 ends; the end is completed using the germline J gene. V gene TRBV2 combines with J gene TRBJ2-1, with 9 nucleotides matching TRBD2. With 5 bases clipped from V and 3 bases from J, the junction kept 2 bases outside the gene matches. The CDR3 sequence is 14 residues long. The V gene's germline CDR1 is SNHLY and CDR2 FYNNEI. CDR3 region: CASSRLAVYNEQFF. The sequenced CDR3 bases are TGTGCCAGCAGTCGACTAGCGGTCTACAATGAG.

This clone was counted ten times or more. The read is 3 residues too short to cover the CDR3 end, so that end is filled in from the germline J gene. The chain employs TRBV5-6 and TRBJ2-5; no clear D. Germline-derived CDR1 and CDR2 are SGHDT and YYEEEE. There are 14 residues in the CDR3. With 4 bases removed from V and 2 bases from J, the gap between germline ends came to 12 bases. The DNA read from the CDR3 is TGTGCCAGCAGCCTTAAGACTTTTCAAGAGACC. Translating gives CASSLKTFQET. In full, the CDR3 is CASSLKTFQETQYF.

This clone was seen many times. The read terminates 3 residues before the CDR3 end, so the remaining end is supplied by the germline J gene. The V call is TRBV20-1, the J call TRBJ2-2; maybe TRBD2 (6 bases). Germline V CDR1 and CDR2: DFQATT, SNEGSKA (reference sequence). The CDR3 is made up of 15 amino acids. With 0 bases removed from V and 3 bases from J, the gap between germline ends came to 11 bases. CDR3 amino acids: CSARDPGDYTGELFF. The sequenced CDR3 bases are TGCAGTGCTAGAGATCCCGGGGACTACACCGGGGAG.

This clone was seen a handful of times. The read halts 3 residues ahead of the CDR3 end, with the missing end drawn from the germline J gene. The chain employs TRBV20-1 and TRBJ2-1; 7 nucleotides align to TRBD2. The CDR3 covers 18 residues. CDR1 is DFQATT, CDR2 SNEGSKA, per germline (reference sequence). Unmatched junction bases numbered 17, after V lost 6 bases and J lost 0 bases. CDR3 DNA, as far as it was read: TGCAGTGCACCCCCCGGCGGGCGGGAGCTCAGCTCCTACAATGAG. This codes for CSAPPGGRELSSYNE. The entire CDR3 reads CSAPPGGRELSSYNEQFF.

This clone was counted ten times or more. The CDR3 goes on 3 residues after the read ends, and that part is filled in from the germline J gene. V and J are TRBV18 and TRBJ2-5; D is possibly TRBD1 (5 bases). Trimming left V 4 bases short and J 3 bases short, with 15 bases between. Germline V gives CDR1 KGHSH, CDR2 LQKENI. The CDR3 spans 15 residues. The CDR3 region is CASSRQGRVEETQYF. The CDR3 bases that were read are TGTGCCAGCTCACGGCAGGGTAGGGTTGAAGAGACC.

There are many counts of this clone. Read coverage stops 3 residues before the CDR3 terminus; the germline J gene supplies the remainder. The chain carries TRBV10-3 and TRBJ1-5; tentative D call: TRBD1 (5 bases). Germline V gives CDR1 ENHRY, CDR2 SYGVKD. The CDR3 runs 17 residues. Trimming stripped 6 bases from V and 2 bases from J, with 20 bases between. The CDR3 sequence is CAISTKEHQGGNQPQHF. Incomplete CDR3 DNA: TGTGCCATCAGCACCAAAGAACACCAAGGGGGCAATCAGCCC.

This clone was observed many times. The observed sequence ends 3 residues before the CDR3 terminus, with the missing tail filled in from the germline J gene. The chain is built from TRBV7-6 and TRBJ2-7; the match to TRBD1 covers 7 bases. This CDR3 region has 15 residues. Germline V gene sequence: CDR1 SGHVS, CDR2 FNYEAQ. With 5 bases clipped from V and 1 base from J, the junction kept 8 bases outside the gene matches. The part of the CDR3 DNA that was read is TGTGCCAGCAGCCCTGGGACAGTGAAATCCTACGAG. This gives the protein CASSPGTVKSYE. The whole CDR3 region reads CASSPGTVKSYEQYF.